This entry concerns a single TCR beta chain. The sample originates from a study of blood T cell repertoires in COVID-19. Study as a whole: Acute-phase and convalescent COVID-19 samples originated in the United States, Italy and Spain. T cells, B-cell-depleted T cells, or PBMCs supplied cDNA or gDNA.

In the study's own analysis: Amplifying reference gene primers gave estimates of nucleated cell counts. TCRdb's table, derived via immunoSEQ multiplex PCR, lists solely in-frame clones and lacks some. V, J and clone size are taken as reported in that table, and D and trimming were inferred from the DNA itself. The table lists some 250,000 clones, 81% of them singletons, with around 3.2% in the top ten. The sequenced sample consisted of peripheral blood. The clonotype comes from a woman aged 60-70 years with active or convalescent COVID-19.

This chain's CDR3 is CASSLSGLAPQETQYF. The CDR3 DNA reads as TGTGCCAGCAGCTTATCAGGACTAGCCCCCCAAGAGACCCAGTACTTC. This chain joins TRBV7-6 and TRBJ2-5; 8 bases are shared with TRBD2. Trimming at V came to 2 bases and at J to 1 base, leaving 6 bases not matched to a gene. Germline CDR1 and CDR2: SGHVS and FNYEAQ. The CDR3 is 16 residues long.